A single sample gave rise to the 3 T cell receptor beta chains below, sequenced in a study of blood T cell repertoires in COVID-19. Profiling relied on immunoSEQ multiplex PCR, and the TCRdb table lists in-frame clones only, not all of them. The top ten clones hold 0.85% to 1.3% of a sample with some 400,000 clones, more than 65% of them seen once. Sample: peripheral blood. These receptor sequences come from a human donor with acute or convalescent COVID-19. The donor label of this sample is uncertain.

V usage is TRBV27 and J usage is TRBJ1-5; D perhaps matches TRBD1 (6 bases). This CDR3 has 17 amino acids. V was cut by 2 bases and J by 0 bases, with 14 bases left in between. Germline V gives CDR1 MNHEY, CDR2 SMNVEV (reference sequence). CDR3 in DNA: TGTGCCAGCAGTTTAAGAGGGGACACCCTTAGCAATCAGCCCCAGCATTTT. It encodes CASSLRGDTLSNQPQHF.

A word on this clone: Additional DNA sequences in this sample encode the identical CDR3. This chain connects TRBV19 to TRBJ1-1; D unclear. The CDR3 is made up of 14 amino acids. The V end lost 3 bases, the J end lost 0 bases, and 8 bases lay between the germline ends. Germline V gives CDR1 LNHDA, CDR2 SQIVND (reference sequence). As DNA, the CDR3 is TGTGCCAGTAGTATTAATAGCCTGAACACTGAAGCTTTCTTT. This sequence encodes CASSINSLNTEAFF.

Here the CDR3 DNA reads TGCGCCAGCAGCACGACTAGCGGGGGGGCTCATGAGCAGTTCTTC. Its protein is CASSTTSGGAHEQFF. This chain links TRBV5-1 with TRBJ2-1; TRBD2 matches at 14 bases. The V and J ends lost 4 bases and 8 bases, in that order; junction bases with no gene match: 5. The germline CDR1 and CDR2 sequences are SGHRS and YFSETQ. The CDR3 covers 15 residues. The full variable domain, rest sourced from reference TRBV5-1 and TRBJ2-1, is KAGVTQTPRYLIKTRGQQVTLSCSPISGHRSVSWYQQTPGQGLQFLFEYFSETQRNKGNFPGRFSGRQFSNSRSEMNVSTLELGDSALYLCASSTTSGGAHEQFFGPGTRLTVL.